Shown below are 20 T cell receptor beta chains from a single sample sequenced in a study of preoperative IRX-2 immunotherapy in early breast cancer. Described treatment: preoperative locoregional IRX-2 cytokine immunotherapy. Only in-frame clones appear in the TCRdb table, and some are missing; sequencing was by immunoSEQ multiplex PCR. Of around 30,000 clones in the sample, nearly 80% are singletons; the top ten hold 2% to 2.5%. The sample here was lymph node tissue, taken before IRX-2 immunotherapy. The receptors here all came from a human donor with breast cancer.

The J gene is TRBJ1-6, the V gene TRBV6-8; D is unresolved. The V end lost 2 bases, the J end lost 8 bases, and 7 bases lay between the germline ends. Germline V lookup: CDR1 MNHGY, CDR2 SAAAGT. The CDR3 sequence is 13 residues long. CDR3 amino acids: CASSYLRDSPLHF. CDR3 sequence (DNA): TGTGCCAGCAGTTACCTCCGAGATTCACCCCTCCACTTT.

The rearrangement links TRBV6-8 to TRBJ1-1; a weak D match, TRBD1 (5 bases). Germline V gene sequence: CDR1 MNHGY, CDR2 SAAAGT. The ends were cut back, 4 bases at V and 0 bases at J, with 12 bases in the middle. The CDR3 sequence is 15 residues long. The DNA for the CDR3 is TGTGCCAGCAGTTCGGGGGGGACGATGAACACTGAAGCTTTCTTT. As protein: CASSSGGTMNTEAFF.

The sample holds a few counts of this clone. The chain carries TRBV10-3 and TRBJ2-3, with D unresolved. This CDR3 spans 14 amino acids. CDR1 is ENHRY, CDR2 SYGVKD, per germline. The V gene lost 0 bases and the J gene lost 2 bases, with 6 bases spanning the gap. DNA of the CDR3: TGTGCCATCAGTGAGTCAGGGCCCACAGATACGCAGTATTTT. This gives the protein CAISESGPTDTQYF.

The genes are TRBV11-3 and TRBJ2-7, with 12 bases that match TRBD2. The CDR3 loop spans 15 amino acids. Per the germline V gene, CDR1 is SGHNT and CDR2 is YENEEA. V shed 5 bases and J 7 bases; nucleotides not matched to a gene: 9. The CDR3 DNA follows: TGTGCCAGCAGCCCCATTTGGACTAGCGGGGAGGAGCAGTACTTC. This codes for CASSPIWTSGEEQYF.

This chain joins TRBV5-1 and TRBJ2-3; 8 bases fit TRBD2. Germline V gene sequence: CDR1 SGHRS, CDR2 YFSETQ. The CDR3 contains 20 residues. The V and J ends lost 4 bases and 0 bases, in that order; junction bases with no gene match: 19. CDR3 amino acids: CASSPRTSRVAGSSTDTQYF. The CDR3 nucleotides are TGCGCCAGCAGCCCCCGGACTAGCAGAGTAGCCGGGTCTAGCACAGATACGCAGTATTTT.

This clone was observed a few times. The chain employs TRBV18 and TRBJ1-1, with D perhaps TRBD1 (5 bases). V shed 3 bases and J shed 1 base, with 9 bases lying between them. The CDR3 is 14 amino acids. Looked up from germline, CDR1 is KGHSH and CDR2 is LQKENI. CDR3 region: CASSPLGGNTEAFF. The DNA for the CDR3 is TGTGCCAGCTCACCTCTGGGGGGGAACACTGAAGCTTTCTTT.

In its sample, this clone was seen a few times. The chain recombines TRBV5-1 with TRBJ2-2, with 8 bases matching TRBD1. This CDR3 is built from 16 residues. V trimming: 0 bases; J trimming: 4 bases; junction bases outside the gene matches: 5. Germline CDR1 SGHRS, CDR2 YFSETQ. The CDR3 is CASSLDGQGSTGELFF. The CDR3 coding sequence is TGCGCCAGCAGCTTGGACGGACAGGGATCCACCGGGGAGCTGTTTTTT.

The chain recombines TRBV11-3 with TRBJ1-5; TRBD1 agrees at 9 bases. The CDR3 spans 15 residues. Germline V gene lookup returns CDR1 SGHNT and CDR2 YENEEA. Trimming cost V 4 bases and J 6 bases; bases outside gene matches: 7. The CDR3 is CASSWGTGNGQPQHF. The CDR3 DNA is TGTGCCAGCAGCTGGGGGACAGGGAACGGTCAGCCCCAGCATTTT.

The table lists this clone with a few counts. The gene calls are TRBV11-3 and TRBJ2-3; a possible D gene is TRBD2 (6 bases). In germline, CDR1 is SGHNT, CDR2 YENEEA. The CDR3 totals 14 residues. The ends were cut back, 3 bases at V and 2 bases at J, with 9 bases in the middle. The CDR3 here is CASSLEGATDTQYF. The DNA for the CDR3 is TGTGCCAGCAGCTTGGAGGGTGCCACAGATACGCAGTATTTT.

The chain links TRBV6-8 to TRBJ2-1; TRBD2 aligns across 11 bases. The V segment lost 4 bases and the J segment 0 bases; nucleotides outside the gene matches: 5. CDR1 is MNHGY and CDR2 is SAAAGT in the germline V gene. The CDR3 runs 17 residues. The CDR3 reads CASSLTSGGISYNEQFF. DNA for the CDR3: TGTGCCAGCAGTTTAACTAGCGGGGGTATCTCCTACAATGAGCAGTTCTTC.

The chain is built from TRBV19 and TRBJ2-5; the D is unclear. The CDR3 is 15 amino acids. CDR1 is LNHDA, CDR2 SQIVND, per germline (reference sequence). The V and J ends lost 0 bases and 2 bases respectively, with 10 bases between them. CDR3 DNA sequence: TGTGCCAGTAGTATAGATCCGAACAGACAAGAGACCCAGTACTTC. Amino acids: CASSIDPNRQETQYF.

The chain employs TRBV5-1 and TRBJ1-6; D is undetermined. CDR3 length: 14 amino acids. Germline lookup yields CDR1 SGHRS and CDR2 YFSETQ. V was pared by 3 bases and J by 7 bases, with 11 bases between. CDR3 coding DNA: TGCGCCAGCAGCTCACTGGACGGAAATTCACCCCTCCACTTT. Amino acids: CASSSLDGNSPLHF. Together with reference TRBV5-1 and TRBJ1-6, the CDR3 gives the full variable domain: KAGVTQTPRYLIKTRGQQVTLSCSPISGHRSVSWYQQTPGQGLQFLFEYFSETQRNKGNFPGRFSGRQFSNSRSEMNVSTLELGDSALYLCASSSLDGNSPLHFGNGTRLTVT.

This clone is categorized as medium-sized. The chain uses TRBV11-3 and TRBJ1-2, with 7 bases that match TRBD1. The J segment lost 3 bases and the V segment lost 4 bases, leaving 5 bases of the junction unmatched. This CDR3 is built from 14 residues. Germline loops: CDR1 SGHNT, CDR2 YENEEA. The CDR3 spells CASSSTGTDYGYTF. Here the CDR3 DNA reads TGTGCCAGCAGCTCGACAGGGACGGACTATGGCTACACCTTC.

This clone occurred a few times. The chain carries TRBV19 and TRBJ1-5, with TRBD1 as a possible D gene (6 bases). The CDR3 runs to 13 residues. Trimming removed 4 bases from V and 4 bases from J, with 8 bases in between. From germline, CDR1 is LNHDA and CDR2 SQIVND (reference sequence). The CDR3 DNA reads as TGTGCCAGTAGTAGGGGGCCAAATCAGCCCCAGCATTTT. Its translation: CASSRGPNQPQHF. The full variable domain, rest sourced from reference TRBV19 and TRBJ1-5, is DGGITQSPKYLFRKEGQNVTLSCEQNLNHDAMYWYRQDPGQGLRLIYYSQIVNDFQKGDIAEGYSVSREKKESFPLTVTSAQKNPTAFYLCASSRGPNQPQHFGDGTRLSIL.

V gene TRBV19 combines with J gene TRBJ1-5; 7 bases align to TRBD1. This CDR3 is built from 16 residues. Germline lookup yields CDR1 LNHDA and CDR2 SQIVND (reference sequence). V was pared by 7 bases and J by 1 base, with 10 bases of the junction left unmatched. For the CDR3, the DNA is TGTGCCAGTACGACCGGAGGGACAGTAAGCAATCAGCCCCAGCATTTT. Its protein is CASTTGGTVSNQPQHF.

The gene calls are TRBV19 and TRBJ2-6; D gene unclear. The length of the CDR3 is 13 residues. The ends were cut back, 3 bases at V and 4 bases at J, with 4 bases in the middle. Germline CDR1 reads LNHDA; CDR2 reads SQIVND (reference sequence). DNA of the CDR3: TGTGCCAGTAGTATCACCGGGGCCAACGTCCTGACTTTC. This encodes CASSITGANVLTF.

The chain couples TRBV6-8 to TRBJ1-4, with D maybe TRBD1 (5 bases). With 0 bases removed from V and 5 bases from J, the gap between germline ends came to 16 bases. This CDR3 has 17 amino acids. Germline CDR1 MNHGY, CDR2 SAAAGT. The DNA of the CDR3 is TGTGCCAGCAGTTACTCGTTAAGGGGCGTGAAAAATGAAAAACTGTTTTTT. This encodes CASSYSLRGVKNEKLFF.

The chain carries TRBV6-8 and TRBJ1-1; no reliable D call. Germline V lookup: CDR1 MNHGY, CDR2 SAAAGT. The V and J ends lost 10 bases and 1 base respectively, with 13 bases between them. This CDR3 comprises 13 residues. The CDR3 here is CAITVEENTEAFF. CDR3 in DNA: TGTGCCATCACCGTCGAGGAGAACACTGAAGCTTTCTTT.

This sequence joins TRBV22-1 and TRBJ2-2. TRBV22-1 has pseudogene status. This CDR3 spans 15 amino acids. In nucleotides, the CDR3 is TGTGCCAGCAGAGCCAGGGGGGGTAGCACCGGGGAGCTGTTTTTT. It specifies CASRARGGSTGELFF.

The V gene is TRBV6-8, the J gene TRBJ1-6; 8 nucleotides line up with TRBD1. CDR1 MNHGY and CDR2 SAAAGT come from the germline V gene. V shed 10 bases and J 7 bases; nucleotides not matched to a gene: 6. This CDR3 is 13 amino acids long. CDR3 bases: TGTGCCATCAGACAGGGGAACAATTCACCCCTCCACTTT. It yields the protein CAIRQGNNSPLHF.